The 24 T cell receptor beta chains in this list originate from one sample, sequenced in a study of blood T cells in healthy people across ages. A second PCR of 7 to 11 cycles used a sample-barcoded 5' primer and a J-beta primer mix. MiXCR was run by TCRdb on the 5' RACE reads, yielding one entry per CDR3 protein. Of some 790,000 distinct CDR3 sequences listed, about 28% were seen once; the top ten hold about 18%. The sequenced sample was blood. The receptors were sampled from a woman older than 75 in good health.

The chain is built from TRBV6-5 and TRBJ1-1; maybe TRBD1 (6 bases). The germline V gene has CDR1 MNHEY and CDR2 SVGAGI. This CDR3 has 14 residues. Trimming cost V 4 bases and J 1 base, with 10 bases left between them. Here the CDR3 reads CASSFGTTNTEAFF. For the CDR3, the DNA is TGTGCCAGCAGTTTCGGGACAACGAACACTGAAGCTTTCTTT.

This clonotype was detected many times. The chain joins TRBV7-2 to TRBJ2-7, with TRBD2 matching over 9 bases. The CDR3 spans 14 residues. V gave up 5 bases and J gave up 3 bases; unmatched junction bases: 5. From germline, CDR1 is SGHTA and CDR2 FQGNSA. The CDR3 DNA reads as TGTGCCAGCAGCCCCAGCGGGGGGATCTACGAGCAGTACTTC. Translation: CASSPSGGIYEQYF. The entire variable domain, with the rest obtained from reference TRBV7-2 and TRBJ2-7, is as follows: GAGVSQSPSNKVTEKGKDVELRCDPISGHTALYWYRQSLGQGLEFLIYFQGNSAPDKSGLPSDRFSAERTGGSVSTLTIQRTQQEDSAVYLCASSPSGGIYEQYFGPGTRLTVT.

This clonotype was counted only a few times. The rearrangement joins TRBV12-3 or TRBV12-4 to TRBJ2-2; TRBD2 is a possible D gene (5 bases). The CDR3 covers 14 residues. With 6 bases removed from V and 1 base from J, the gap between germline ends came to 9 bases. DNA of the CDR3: TGTGCCAGCAGGACCGGACTGAACACCGGGGAGCTGTTTTTT. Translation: CASRTGLNTGELFF.

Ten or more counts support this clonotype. The CDR3 DNA follows: TGTGCCAGCCGGGGGGGACCCTCGAGAATCACAGATACGCAGTATTTT. It is translated as CASRGGPSRITDTQYF. The chain couples TRBV12-3 or TRBV12-4 to TRBJ2-3, with 8 bases lining up with TRBD2. This CDR3 spans 16 amino acids. V shed 8 bases, J shed 2 bases, and the junction held 12 bases outside the gene matches.

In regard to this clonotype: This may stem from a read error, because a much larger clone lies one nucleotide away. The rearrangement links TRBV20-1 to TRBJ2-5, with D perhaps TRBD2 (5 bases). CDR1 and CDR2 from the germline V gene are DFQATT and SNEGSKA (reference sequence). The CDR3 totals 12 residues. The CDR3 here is CSTRGTKETQYF. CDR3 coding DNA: TGCAGTACTAGAGGAACCAAAGAGACCCAGTACTTC.

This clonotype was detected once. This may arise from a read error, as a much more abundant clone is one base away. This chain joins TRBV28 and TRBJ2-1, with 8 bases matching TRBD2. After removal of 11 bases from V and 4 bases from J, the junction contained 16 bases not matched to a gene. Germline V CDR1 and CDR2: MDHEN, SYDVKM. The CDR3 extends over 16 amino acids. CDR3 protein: CASPSPSSGRYNEQFF. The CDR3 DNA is TGTGCCTCCCCTAGCCCGTCTAGCGGGCGATACAATGAGCAGTTCTTC.

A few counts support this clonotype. CDR3 bases: TGTGCCAGCAGTGAAATTCGTAATGAGCAGTACTTC. This sequence encodes CASSEIRNEQYF. The chain employs TRBV2 and TRBJ2-5; D is unclear. The germline V gene encodes CDR1 SNHLY and CDR2 FYNNEI. CDR3 length: 12 amino acids. V lost 2 bases and J lost 11, with 12 bases in between.

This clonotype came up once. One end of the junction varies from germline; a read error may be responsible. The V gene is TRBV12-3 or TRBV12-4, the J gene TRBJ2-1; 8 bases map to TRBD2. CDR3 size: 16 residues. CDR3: CASSLRSGGSCNEQFF. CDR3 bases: TGTGCCAGCAGTTTACGGAGCGGGGGTTCCTGCAATGAGCAGTTCTTC.

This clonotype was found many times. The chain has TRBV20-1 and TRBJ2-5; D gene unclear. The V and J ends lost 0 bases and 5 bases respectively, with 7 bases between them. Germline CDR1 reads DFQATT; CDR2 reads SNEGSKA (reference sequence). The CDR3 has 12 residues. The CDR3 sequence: CSARDHVETQYF. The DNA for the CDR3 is TGCAGTGCTAGAGATCACGTGGAGACCCAGTACTTC.

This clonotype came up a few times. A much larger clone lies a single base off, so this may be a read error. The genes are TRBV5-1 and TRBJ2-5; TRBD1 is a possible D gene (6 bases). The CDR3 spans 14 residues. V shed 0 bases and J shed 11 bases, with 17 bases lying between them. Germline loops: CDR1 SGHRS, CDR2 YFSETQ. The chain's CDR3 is CASSLGDTVNEQYF. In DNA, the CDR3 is TGCGCCAGCAGCTTGGGGGACACCGTCAATGAGCAGTACTTC.

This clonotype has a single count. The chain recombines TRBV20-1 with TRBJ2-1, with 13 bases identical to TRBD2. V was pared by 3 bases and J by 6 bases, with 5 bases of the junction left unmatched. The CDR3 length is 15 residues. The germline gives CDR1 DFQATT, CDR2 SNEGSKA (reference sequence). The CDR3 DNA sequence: TGCAGTGCTAGGGTAACTAGCGGGGGGGCCAATGAGCAGTTCTTC. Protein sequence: CSARVTSGGANEQFF.

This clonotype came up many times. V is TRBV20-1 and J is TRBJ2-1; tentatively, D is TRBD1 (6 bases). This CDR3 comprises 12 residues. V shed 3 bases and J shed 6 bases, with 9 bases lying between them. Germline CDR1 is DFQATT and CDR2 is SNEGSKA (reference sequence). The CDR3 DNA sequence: TGCAGTGCTAGTGGGACACTCAATGAGCAGTTCTTC. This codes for CSASGTLNEQFF.

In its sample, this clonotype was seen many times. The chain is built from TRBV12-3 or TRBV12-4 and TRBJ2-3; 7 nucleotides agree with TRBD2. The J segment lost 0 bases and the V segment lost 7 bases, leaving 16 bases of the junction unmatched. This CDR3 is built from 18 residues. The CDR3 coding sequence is TGTGCCAGCACCCCAGGGAGGGCTGAACGTTCTAGCACAGATACGCAGTATTTT. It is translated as CASTPGRAERSSTDTQYF.

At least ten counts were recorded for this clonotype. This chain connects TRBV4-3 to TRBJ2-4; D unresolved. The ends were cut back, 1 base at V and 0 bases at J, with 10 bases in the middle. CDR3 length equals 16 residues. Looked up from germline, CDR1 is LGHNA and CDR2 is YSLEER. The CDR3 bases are TGCGCCAGCAGCCAAGTGTGGATAGGAGCCAAAAACATTCAGTACTTC. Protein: CASSQVWIGAKNIQYF.

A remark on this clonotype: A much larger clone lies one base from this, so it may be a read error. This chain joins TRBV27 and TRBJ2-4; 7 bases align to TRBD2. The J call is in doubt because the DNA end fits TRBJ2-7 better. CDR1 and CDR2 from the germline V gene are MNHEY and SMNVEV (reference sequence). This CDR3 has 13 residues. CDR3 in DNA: TGTGCCGGCAGTTTGGGACTAAACTACGAGCAGTACTTC. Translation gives CAGSLGLNYEQYF.

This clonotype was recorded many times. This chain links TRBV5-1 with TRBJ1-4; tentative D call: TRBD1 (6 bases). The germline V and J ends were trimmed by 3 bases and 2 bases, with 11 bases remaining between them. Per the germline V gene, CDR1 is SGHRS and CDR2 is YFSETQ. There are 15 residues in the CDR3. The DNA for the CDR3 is TGCGCCAGCAGCTCCAGGGGACCCACTAATGAAAAACTGTTTTTT. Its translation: CASSSRGPTNEKLFF.

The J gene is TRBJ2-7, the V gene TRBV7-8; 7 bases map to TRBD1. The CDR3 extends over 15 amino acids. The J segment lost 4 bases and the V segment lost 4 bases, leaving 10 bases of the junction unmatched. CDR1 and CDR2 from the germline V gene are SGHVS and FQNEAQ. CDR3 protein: CASSSPGQPQYEQYF. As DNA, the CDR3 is TGTGCCAGCAGCTCCCCGGGACAGCCCCAGTACGAGCAGTACTTC.

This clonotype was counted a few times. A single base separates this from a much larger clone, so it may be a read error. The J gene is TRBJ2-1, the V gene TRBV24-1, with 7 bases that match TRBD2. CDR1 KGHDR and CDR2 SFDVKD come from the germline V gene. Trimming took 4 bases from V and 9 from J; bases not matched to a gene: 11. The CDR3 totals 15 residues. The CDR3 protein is CATSDRTSVIVEQFF. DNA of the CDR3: TGTGCCACCAGTGACCGTACTAGCGTGATAGTTGAGCAGTTCTTC.

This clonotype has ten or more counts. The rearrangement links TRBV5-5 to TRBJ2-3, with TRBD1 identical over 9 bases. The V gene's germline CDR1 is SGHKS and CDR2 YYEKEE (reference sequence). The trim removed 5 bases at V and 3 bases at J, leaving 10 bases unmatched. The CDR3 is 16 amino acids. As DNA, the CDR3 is TGTGCCAGCAGTACGGGGGACAGGGTCTGGACAGATACGCAGTATTTT. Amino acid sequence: CASSTGDRVWTDTQYF.

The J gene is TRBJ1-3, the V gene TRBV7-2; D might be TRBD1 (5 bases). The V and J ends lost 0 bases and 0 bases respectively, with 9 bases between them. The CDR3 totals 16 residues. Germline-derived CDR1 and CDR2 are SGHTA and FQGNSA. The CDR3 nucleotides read TGTGCCAGCAGCTTAGCGGGGACCCTCTCTGGAAACACCATATATTTT. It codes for CASSLAGTLSGNTIYF.

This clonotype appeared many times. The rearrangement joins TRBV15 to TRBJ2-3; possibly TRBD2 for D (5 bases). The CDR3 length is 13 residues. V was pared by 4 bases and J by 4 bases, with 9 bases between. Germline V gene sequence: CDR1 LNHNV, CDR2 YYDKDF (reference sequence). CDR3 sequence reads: CATSTRTADTQYF. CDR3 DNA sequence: TGTGCCACCAGCACTAGGACTGCAGATACGCAGTATTTT.

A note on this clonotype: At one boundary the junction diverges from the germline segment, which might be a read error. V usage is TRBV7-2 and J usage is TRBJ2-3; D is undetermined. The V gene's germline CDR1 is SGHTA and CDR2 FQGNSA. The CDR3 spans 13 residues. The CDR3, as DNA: TGTGCCAGCGGCTTGGCGTACACAGATACGCAGTATTTT. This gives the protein CASGLAYTDTQYF.

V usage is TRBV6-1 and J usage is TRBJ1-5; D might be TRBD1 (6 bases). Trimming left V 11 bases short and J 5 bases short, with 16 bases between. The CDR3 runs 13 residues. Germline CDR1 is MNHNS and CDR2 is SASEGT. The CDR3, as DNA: TGTGCCTGTCAACAGGGAAACGATCAGCCCCAGCATTTT. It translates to CACQQGNDQPQHF.

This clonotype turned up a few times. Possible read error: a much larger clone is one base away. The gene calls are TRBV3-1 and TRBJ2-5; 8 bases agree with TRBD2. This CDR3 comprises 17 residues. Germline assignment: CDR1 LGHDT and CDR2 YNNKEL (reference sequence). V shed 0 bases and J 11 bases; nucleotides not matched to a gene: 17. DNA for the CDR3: TGTGCCAGCAGCCAAGAAGCTAGCGGGCGCGCCAGGAATGAGCAGTACTTC. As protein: CASSQEASGRARNEQYF.